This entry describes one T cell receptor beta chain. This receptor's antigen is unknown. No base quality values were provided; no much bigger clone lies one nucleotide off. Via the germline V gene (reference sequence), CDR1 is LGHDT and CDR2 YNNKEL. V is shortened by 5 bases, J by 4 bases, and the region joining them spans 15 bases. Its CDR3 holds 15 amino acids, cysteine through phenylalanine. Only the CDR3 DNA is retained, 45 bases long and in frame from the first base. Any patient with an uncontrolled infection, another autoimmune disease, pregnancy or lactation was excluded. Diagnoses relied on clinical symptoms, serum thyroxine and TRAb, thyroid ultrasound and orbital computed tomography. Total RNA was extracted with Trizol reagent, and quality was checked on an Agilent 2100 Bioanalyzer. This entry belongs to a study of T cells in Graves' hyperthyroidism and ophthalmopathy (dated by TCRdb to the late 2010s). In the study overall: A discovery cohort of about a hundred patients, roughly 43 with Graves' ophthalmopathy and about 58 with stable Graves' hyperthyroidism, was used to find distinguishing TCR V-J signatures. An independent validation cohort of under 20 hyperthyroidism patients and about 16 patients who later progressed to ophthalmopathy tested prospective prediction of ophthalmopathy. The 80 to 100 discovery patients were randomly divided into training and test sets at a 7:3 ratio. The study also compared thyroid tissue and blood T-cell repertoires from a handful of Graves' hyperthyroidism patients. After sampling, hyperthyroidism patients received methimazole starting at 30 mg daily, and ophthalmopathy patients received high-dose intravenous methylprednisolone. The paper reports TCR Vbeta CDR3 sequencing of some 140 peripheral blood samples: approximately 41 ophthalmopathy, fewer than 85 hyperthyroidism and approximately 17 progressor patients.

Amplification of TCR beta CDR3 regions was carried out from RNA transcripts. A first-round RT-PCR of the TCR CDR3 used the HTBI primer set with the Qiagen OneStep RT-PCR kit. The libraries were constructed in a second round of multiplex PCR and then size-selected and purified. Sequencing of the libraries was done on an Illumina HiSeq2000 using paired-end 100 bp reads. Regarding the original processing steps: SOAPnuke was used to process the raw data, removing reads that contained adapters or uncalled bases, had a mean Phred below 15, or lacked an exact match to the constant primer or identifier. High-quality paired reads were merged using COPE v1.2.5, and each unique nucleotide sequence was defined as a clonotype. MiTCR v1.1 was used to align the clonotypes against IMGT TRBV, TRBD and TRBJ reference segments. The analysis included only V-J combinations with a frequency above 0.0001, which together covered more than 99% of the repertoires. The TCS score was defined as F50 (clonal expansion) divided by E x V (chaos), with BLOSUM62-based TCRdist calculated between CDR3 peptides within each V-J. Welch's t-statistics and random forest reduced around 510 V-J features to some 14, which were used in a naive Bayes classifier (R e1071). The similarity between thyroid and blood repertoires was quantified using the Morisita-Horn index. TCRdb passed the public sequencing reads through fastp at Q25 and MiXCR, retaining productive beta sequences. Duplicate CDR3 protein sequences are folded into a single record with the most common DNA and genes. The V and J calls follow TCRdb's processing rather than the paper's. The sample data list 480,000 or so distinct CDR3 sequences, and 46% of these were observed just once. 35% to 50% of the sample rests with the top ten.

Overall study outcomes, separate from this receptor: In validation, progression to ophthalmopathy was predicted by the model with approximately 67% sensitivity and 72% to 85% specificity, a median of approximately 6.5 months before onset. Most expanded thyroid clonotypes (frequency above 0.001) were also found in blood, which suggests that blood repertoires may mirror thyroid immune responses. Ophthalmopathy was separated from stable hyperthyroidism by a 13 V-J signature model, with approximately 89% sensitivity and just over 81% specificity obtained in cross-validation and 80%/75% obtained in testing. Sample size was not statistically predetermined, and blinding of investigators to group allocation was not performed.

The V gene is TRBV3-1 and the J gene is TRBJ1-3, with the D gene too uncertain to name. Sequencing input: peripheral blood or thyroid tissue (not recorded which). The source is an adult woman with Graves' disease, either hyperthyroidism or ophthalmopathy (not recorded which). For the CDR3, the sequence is CASSYSLSGGNTIYF. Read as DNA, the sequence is TGTGCCAGCAGCTACAGCCTCTCGGGAGGAAACACCATATATTTT. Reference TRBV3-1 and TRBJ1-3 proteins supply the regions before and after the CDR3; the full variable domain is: DTAVSQTPKYLVTQMGNDKSIKCEQNLGHDTMYWYKQDSKKFLKIMFSYNNKELIINETVPNRFSPKSPDKAHLNLHINSLELGDSAVYFCASSYSLSGGNTIYFGEGSWLTVV.